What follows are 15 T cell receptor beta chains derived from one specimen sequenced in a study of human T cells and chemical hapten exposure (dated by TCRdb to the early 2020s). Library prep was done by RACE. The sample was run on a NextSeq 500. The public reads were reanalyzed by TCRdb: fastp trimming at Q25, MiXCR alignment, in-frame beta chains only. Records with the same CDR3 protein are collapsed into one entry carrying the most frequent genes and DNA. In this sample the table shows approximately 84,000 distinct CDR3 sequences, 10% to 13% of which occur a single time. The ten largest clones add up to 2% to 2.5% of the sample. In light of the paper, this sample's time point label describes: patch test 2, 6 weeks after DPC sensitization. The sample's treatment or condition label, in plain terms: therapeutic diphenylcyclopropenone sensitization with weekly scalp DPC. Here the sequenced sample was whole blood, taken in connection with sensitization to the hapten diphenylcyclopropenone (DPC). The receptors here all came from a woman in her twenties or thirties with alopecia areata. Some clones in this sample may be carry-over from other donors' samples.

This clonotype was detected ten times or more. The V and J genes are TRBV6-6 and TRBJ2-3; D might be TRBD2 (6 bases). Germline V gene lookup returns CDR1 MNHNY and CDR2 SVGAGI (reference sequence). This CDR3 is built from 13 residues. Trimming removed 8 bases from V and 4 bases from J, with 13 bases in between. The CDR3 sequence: CASLGGGADTQYF. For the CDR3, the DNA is TGTGCCAGCTTAGGCGGAGGGGCAGATACGCAGTATTTT.

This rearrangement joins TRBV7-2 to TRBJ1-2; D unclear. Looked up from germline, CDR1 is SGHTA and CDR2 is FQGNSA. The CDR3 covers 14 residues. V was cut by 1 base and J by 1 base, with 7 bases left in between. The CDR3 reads CASSLEQLNYGYTF. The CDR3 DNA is TGTGCCAGCAGCTTAGAACAACTTAACTATGGCTACACCTTC.

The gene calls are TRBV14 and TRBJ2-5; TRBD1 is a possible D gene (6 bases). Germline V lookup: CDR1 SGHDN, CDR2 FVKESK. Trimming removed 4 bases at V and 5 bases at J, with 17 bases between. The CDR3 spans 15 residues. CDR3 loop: CASSPLLQGSETQYF. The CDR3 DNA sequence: TGTGCCAGCAGCCCCCTCCTTCAGGGGTCCGAGACCCAGTACTTC.

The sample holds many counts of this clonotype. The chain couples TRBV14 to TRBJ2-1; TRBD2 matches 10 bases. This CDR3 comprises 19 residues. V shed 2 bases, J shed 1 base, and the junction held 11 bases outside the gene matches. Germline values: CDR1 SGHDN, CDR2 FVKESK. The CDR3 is CASSQIAGGLPRSYNEQFF. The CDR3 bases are TGTGCCAGCAGCCAAATAGCGGGAGGCCTGCCTCGGTCCTACAATGAGCAGTTCTTC.

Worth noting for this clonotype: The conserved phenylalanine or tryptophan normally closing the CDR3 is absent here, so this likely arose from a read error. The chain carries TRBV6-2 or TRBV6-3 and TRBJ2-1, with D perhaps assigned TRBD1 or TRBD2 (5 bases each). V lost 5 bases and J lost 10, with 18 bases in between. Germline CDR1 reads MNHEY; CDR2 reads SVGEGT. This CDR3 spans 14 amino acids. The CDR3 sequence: CASSPSGTRREQFS. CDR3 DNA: TGTGCCAGCAGTCCCTCCGGGACCCGGAGGGAGCAGTTCTCC.

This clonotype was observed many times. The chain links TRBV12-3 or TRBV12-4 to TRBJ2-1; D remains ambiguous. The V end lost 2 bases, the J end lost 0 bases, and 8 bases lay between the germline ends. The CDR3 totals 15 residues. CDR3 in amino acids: CASSLSRGSYNEQFF. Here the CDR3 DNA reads TGTGCCAGCAGTTTAAGTCGTGGCTCCTACAATGAGCAGTTCTTC.

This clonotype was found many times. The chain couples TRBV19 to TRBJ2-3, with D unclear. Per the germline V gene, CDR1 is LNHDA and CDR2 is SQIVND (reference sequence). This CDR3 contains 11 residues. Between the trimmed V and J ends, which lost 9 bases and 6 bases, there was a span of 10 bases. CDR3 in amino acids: CARTMGDTQYF. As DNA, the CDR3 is TGTGCCAGGACCATGGGGGATACGCAGTATTTT. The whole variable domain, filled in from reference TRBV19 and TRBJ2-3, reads DGGITQSPKYLFRKEGQNVTLSCEQNLNHDAMYWYRQDPGQGLRLIYYSQIVNDFQKGDIAEGYSVSREKKESFPLTVTSAQKNPTAFYLCARTMGDTQYFGPGTRLTVL.

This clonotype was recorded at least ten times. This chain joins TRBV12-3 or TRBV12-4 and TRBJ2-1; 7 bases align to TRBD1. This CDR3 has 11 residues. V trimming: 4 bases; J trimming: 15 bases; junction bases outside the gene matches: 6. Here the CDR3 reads CASSWTGVRFF. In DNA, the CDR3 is TGTGCCAGCAGTTGGACAGGTGTTAGGTTCTTC.

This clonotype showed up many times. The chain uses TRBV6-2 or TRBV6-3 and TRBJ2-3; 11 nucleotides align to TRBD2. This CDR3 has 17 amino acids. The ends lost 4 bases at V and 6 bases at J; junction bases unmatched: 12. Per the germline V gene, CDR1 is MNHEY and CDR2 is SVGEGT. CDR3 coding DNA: TGTGCCAGCAGTTCTGGGCCTAGCGGGGGGACAGGGGATACGCAGTATTTT. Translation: CASSSGPSGGTGDTQYF.

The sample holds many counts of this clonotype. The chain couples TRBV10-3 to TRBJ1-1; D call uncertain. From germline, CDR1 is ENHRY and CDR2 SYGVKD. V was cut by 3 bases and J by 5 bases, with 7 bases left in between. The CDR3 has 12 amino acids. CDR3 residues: CAISESGTEAFF. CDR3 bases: TGTGCCATCAGTGAATCGGGGACTGAAGCTTTCTTT.

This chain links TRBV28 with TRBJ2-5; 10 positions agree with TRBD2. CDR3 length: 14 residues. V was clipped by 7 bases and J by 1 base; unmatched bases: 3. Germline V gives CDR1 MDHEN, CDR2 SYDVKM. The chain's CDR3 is CASTTSGVQETQYF. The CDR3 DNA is TGTGCCAGCACTACTAGCGGGGTCCAAGAGACCCAGTACTTC. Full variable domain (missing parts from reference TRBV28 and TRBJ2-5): DVKVTQSSRYLVKRTGEKVFLECVQDMDHENMFWYRQDPGLGLRLIYFSYDVKMKEKGDIPEGYSVSREKKERFSLILESASTNQTSMYLCASTTSGVQETQYFGPGTRLLVL.

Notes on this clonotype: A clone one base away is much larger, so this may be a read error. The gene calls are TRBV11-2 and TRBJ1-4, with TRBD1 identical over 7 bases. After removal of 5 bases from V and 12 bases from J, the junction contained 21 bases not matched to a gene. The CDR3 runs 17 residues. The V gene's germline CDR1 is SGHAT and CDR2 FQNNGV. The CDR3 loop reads CASSALLSSTGWRELFF. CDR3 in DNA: TGTGCCAGCAGCGCCCTATTATCGTCGACAGGGTGGAGGGAACTGTTTTTT.

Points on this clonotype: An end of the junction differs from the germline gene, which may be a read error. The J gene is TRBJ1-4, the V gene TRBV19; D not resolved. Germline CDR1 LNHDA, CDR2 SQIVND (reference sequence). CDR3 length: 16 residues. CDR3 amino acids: CASKGRKGSTNEKLLF. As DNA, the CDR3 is TGTGCCAGTAAGGGCAGAAAGGGCTCAACTAATGAAAAACTGCTTTTT.

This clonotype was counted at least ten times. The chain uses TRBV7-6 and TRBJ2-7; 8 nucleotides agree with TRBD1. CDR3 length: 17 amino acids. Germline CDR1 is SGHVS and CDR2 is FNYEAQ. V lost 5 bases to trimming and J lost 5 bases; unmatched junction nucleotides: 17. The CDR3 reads CASSHMGGDQGAHEQYF. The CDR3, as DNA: TGTGCCAGCAGCCACATGGGGGGAGACCAGGGGGCACACGAGCAGTACTTC.

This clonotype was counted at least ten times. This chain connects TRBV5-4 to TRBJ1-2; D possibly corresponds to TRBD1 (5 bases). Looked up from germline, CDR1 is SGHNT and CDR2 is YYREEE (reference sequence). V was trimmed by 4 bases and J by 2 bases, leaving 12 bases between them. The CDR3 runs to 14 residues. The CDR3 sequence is CASSVGRINYGYTF. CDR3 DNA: TGTGCCAGCAGCGTGGGACGGATAAACTATGGCTACACCTTC.